The 25 T cell receptor beta chains below were found in one sample sequenced in a study of cytomegalovirus exposure and HLA in healthy donors. Use of 60 Vbeta and 13 Jbeta primers characterized the PCR. Assay: immunoSEQ multiplex PCR; the TCRdb copy retains only in-frame clones and omits some. Of some 140,000 clones listed, around 82% are singletons. The sample was PBMCs. The source is a woman aged 40 to 49 in good health and CMV-seropositive.

The rearrangement joins TRBV30 to TRBJ1-4; 9 bases line up with TRBD1. This CDR3 is built from 13 residues. Trimming at V came to 8 bases and at J to 7 bases, leaving 8 bases not matched to a gene. Germline values: CDR1 GTSNPN, CDR2 SVGIG (reference sequence). Here the CDR3 DNA reads TGTGCCCAAAACAGGGGGCCCGGTGAAAAACTGTTTTTT. Translation: CAQNRGPGEKLFF.

In this sample, this clone turned up a few times. This chain connects TRBV29-1 to TRBJ1-2; D uncertain. The germline V gene has CDR1 SQVTM and CDR2 ANQGSEA. CDR3 length: 15 amino acids. V lost 4 bases and J 8 bases, leaving 23 bases between the germline ends. CDR3 residues: CSVAQPGGKKKGYTF. Here the CDR3 DNA reads TGCAGCGTTGCCCAACCCGGAGGGAAGAAGAAAGGCTACACCTTC.

V is TRBV20-1 and J is TRBJ2-1; TRBD1 might be the D (6 bases). Trimming took off 5 bases at V and 13 bases at J, with 12 bases between the two ends. The CDR3 runs 10 residues. CDR1 DFQATT and CDR2 SNEGSKA come from the germline V gene (reference sequence). CDR3 sequence (DNA): TGCAGTGCTGCAGGGGACAAACAGTTCTTC. It codes for CSAAGDKQFF.

This rearrangement joins TRBV21-1 to TRBJ2-5; TRBD1 is the table's D call and was not checked against the DNA. TRBV21-1 is termed a pseudogene. The CDR3 length is 15 residues. DNA for the CDR3: TGTGCCACCATCTTGGGGCAGGGGGATAGAGAGACCCAGTACTTC. Translation gives CATILGQGDRETQYF.

The chain employs TRBV10-3 and TRBJ2-7; weak D call: TRBD1 (6 bases). Germline assignment: CDR1 ENHRY and CDR2 SYGVKD. The CDR3 is 15 residues long. Trimming removed 1 base at V and 2 bases at J, with 12 bases between. In DNA form, the CDR3 reads TGTGCCATCAGTGAGTTTAAGGGGGAAGCCTACGAGCAGTACTTC. As protein: CAISEFKGEAYEQYF.

This CDR3 is CASSSQGNTEAFF. CDR3 in DNA: TGTGCCAGCAGCTCACAGGGGAACACTGAAGCTTTCTTT. The rearrangement links TRBV7-9 to TRBJ1-1; a weak D match, TRBD1 (6 bases). The CDR3 loop spans 13 amino acids. Germline CDR1 SEHNR, CDR2 FQNEAQ (reference sequence). The ends were cut back, 4 bases at V and 1 base at J, with 7 bases in the middle.

The CDR3 DNA sequence: TGTGCCAGCTCACTGTCATCAGGTACAGAGCAGTACTTC. It is translated as CASSLSSGTEQYF. The V call is TRBV18, the J call TRBJ2-7; D unclear. V was pared by 4 bases and J by 7 bases, with 14 bases between. The germline V gene encodes CDR1 KGHSH and CDR2 LQKENI. This CDR3 is built from 13 residues. The variable domain in full, with the rest retrieved from reference TRBV18 and TRBJ2-7, is NAGVMQNPRHLVRRRGQEARLRCSPMKGHSHVYWYRQLPEEGLKFMVYLQKENIIDESGMPKERFSAEFPKEGPSILRIQQVVRGDSAAYFCASSLSSGTEQYFGPGTRLTVT.

The rearrangement links TRBV28 to TRBJ2-7; D call uncertain. The CDR3 has 15 amino acids. CDR1 and CDR2 from the germline V gene are MDHEN and SYDVKM. V was pared by 5 bases and J by 3 bases, with 17 bases between. The CDR3 loop reads CASSPPGTDSYEQYF. DNA for the CDR3: TGTGCCAGCAGTCCCCCAGGAACAGATAGCTACGAGCAGTACTTC.

The rearrangement uses TRBV30 and TRBJ1-5, with no clear D. In germline, CDR1 is GTSNPN, CDR2 SVGIG (reference sequence). The CDR3 runs 13 residues. Trimming removed 2 bases at V and 3 bases at J, with 8 bases between. In DNA, the CDR3 is TGTGCCTGGAGTTCGGGAATCAATCAGCCCCAGCATTTT. Translation: CAWSSGINQPQHF. The full variable domain, completed using reference TRBV30 and TRBJ1-5, is SQTIHQWPATLVQPVGSPLSLECTVEGTSNPNLYWYRQAAGRGLQLLFYSVGIGQISSEVPQNLSASRPQDRQFILSSKKLLLSDSGFYLCAWSSGINQPQHFGDGTRLSIL.

V and J are TRBV4-2 and TRBJ2-7; D is perhaps TRBD2 (6 bases). The CDR3 sequence is 17 residues long. The V and J ends lost 1 base and 0 bases respectively, with 16 bases between them. Germline V gives CDR1 LGHNA, CDR2 YNFKEQ. Here the CDR3 reads CASSQAQGSGYSYEQYF. DNA for the CDR3: TGTGCCAGCAGCCAAGCCCAGGGCAGCGGGTACTCCTACGAGCAGTACTTC.

This clone was counted between two and nine times. The rearrangement uses TRBV28 and TRBJ1-1; D is unclear. From germline, CDR1 is MDHEN and CDR2 SYDVKM. The length of the CDR3 is 14 residues. Trimming took 7 bases from V and 0 from J, leaving 12 bases between them. CDR3 nucleotide sequence: TGTGCCAGCACCTCGAGGATGTTGAACACTGAAGCTTTCTTT. Translating it yields CASTSRMLNTEAFF.

The V call is TRBV7-8, the J call TRBJ2-5; 12 nucleotides line up with TRBD2. This CDR3 is 18 amino acids long. After removal of 6 bases from V and 5 bases from J, the junction contained 16 bases not matched to a gene. The V gene's germline CDR1 is SGHVS and CDR2 FQNEAQ. CDR3 nucleotide sequence: TGTGCCAGCAGGCTAGGGCCTAGCGGGAGGGAAAGAGGGGAGACCCAGTACTTC. It specifies CASRLGPSGRERGETQYF.

V gene TRBV7-9 combines with J gene TRBJ1-1; D is undetermined. Germline V gene lookup returns CDR1 SEHNR and CDR2 FQNEAQ (reference sequence). This CDR3 has 16 amino acids. V lost 4 bases to trimming and J lost 2 bases, with 17 bases between them. The CDR3 DNA is TGTGCCAGCAGCTCACGCGGGTACGGCTCCAACACTGAAGCTTTCTTT. This codes for CASSSRGYGSNTEAFF.

The chain recombines TRBV9 with TRBJ2-7, with 7 positions matching TRBD1. The trim removed 3 bases at V and 3 bases at J, leaving 9 bases unmatched. CDR1 is SGDLS and CDR2 is YYNGEE in the germline V gene. This CDR3 spans 15 amino acids. CDR3 region: CASSERQGTFYEQYF. The CDR3 DNA is TGTGCCAGCAGCGAAAGACAGGGAACCTTCTACGAGCAGTACTTC. The full variable domain, rest sourced from reference TRBV9 and TRBJ2-7, is DSGVTQTPKHLITATGQRVTLRCSPRSGDLSVYWYQQSLDQGLQFLIQYYNGEERAKGNILERFSAQQFPDLHSELNLSSLELGDSALYFCASSERQGTFYEQYFGPGTRLTVT.

This clone has ten or more counts. V is TRBV2 and J is TRBJ2-1; D might be TRBD2 (6 bases). Germline V lookup: CDR1 SNHLY, CDR2 FYNNEI. Trimming cost V 8 bases and J 10 bases, with 21 bases left between them. The CDR3 is made up of 14 amino acids. The CDR3 region is CASQLAQVTEEQFF. The CDR3 DNA follows: TGTGCCAGCCAACTAGCTCAAGTGACCGAAGAGCAGTTCTTC.

The chain recombines TRBV6-5 with TRBJ1-1; D is perhaps TRBD1 (5 bases). The ends were cut back, 0 bases at V and 5 bases at J, with 13 bases in the middle. This CDR3 is built from 15 residues. Germline CDR1 and CDR2: MNHEY and SVGAGI. The CDR3: CASSYSGQGITEAFF. CDR3 nucleotides: TGTGCCAGCAGTTACTCGGGTCAGGGAATTACTGAAGCTTTCTTT.

The count of this clone is one. The chain has TRBV6-5 and TRBJ1-2, with a weak D call TRBD1 (5 bases). Between the trimmed V and J ends, which lost 4 bases and 5 bases, there was a span of 14 bases. This CDR3 spans 14 amino acids. In germline, CDR1 is MNHEY, CDR2 SVGAGI. The CDR3 DNA reads as TGTGCCAGCAGTTCCACGGCAGGGCGTTATGGCTACACCTTC. Amino acid sequence: CASSSTAGRYGYTF.

This clone has just one count. The chain has TRBV30 and TRBJ2-7; 10 nucleotides match TRBD2. Germline V CDR1 and CDR2: GTSNPN, SVGIG (reference sequence). The CDR3 extends over 14 amino acids. J lost 12 bases, V lost 1 base, and 12 bases had no gene match. The CDR3 sequence is CAWSGTGLARFRYF. In DNA form, the CDR3 reads TGTGCCTGGAGTGGAACGGGACTAGCGCGCTTTCGGTACTTC.

V gene TRBV6-1 combines with J gene TRBJ2-7; D might be TRBD2 (7 bases). The germline V gene has CDR1 MNHNS and CDR2 SASEGT. The CDR3 loop spans 14 amino acids. The CDR3 spells CAGWGGGNSYEQYF. As DNA, the CDR3 is TGTGCTGGCTGGGGGGGCGGCAACTCCTACGAGCAGTACTTC.

J is TRBJ2-5 and V is TRBV6-1; D unclear. With the DNA end fitting TRBJ2-7 better, the J assignment may be wrong. This CDR3 is built from 14 residues. Germline assignment: CDR1 MNHNS and CDR2 SASEGT. The CDR3 loop reads CASKVTSSSYEQYF. The CDR3 DNA follows: TGTGCCAGCAAGGTGACTTCTAGCTCCTACGAGCAGTACTTC.

The chain combines TRBV10-3 with TRBJ2-5; weak D call: TRBD2 (5 bases). Germline V gene sequence: CDR1 ENHRY, CDR2 SYGVKD. V gave up 3 bases and J gave up 1 base, with 12 bases separating them. CDR3 size: 15 residues. CDR3 DNA: TGTGCCATCAGTGACGGGGTAGCGCGCCAAGAGACCCAGTACTTC. This gives the protein CAISDGVARQETQYF.

The gene calls are TRBV6-1 and TRBJ2-7; the D gene is possibly TRBD1 (6 bases). CDR1 and CDR2 (germline): MNHNS, SASEGT. The V end was cut by 0 bases, the J end by 11 bases, with 14 bases between. The CDR3 is 13 amino acids. The CDR3 loop is CASSEARVGAEYF. CDR3 DNA: TGTGCCAGCAGTGAAGCGCGAGTGGGGGCGGAGTACTTC.

The V and J genes are TRBV27 and TRBJ2-3, with D unresolved. V was clipped by 0 bases and J by 2 bases, with 6 bases between them. The CDR3 covers 14 residues. Per the germline V gene, CDR1 is MNHEY and CDR2 is SMNVEV (reference sequence). Written as DNA, the CDR3 is TGTGCCAGCAGTTTATCGGCCTCCACAGATACGCAGTATTTT. This codes for CASSLSASTDTQYF.

CDR3 nucleotides: TGTGCCAGCAGTCCCGAGGCGGTTTTAGCGGGAGACGAGCAGTACTTC. It translates to CASSPEAVLAGDEQYF. The chain links TRBV4-2 to TRBJ2-7; TRBD2 agrees at 9 bases. The CDR3 is 16 amino acids. V was pared by 6 bases and J by 5 bases, with 14 bases of the junction left unmatched. Germline CDR1 LGHNA, CDR2 YNFKEQ.

With respect to this clone: A junction boundary mismatches the germline segment, possibly from a read error. The chain combines TRBV7-9 with TRBJ2-1; 7 bases match TRBD2. The CDR3 is 12 residues long. Germline CDR1 is SEHNR and CDR2 is FQNEAQ (reference sequence). CDR3: CSSSLASGEQFF. DNA for the CDR3: TGTTCCAGCAGCTTGGCTAGCGGTGAGCAGTTCTTC.